One T cell receptor (beta chain) is described in this entry. Its cognate antigen is unknown. The record originates from a study of T-cell memory formation after mild COVID-19. As for the study in general: Largely donor-specific sequence clusters came from a couple of donors.

Points from the study as a whole: For contracting clones, CD4+ ones sat mainly in CM and EM, CD8+ in EMRA. Within pre-infection memory, some responding clones were found, suggesting cross-reactive memory joined.

This CDR3 has 12 residues. V was shortened by 6 bases and J by 3 bases, with 8 bases between the two germline ends. Germline V gene data show CDR1 as MNHEY and CDR2 as SVGAGI. From 5'RACE with constant-segment primers came TCR alpha and TCR beta cDNA libraries that carried sample barcodes and UMIs. TCRdb re-called the 5' RACE reads through MiXCR, storing one row per CDR3 protein. The table records 150,000 or so distinct CDR3 sequences, 11% of them present only once. This clonotype originated in a man in his late teens or twenties who had mild COVID-19 (a few samples of this study predate the infection). Cell type and time point are not known. V and J are TRBV6-5 and TRBJ1-1; D remains unclear. The sequencing input was PBMCs or a T cell subset sorted from them (not recorded which). CDR3 nucleotides: TGTGCCAGCAGGGGATGGGACACTGAAGCTTTCTTT. Encoded protein: CASRGWDTEAFF.